These 24 T cell receptor beta chains share one sample of origin, sequenced in a study of shared clonotypes between healthy human individuals. Data came from immunoSEQ multiplex PCR; TCRdb stores just in-frame clones and leaves some out. The repertoire holds about 580,000 clones, with roughly 98% as singletons. Terminally differentiated effector memory CD45RA+ cells were excluded by CCR7 positive selection of CD45RO-negative cells. Sequences were obtained from naive CD8+ T cells sorted from blood. The receptors were gathered from a man aged 25-45 years in good health.

This chain connects TRBV7-2 to TRBJ1-1; the D is unclear. This CDR3 comprises 13 residues. Trimming pared 4 bases from V and 7 bases from J, leaving 13 bases between. Germline V gene lookup returns CDR1 SGHTA and CDR2 FQGNSA. The CDR3 nucleotides are TGTGCCAGCAGCTCCCGTTCCATCCATGAAGCTTTCTTT. Translating it yields CASSSRSIHEAFF.

There are a few counts of this clone. This chain joins TRBV15 and TRBJ2-5; a possible D gene is TRBD1 (5 bases). V lost 5 bases and J 5 bases, leaving 12 bases between the germline ends. The CDR3 consists of 13 residues. CDR1 and CDR2 from the germline V gene are LNHNV and YYDKDF (reference sequence). The CDR3 region is CATSRTMGETQYF. The CDR3 nucleotides are TGTGCCACCAGCCGGACAATGGGGGAGACCCAGTACTTC.

In its sample, this clone was seen once. This CDR3 is CASSFIEDGGPPEAFF. CDR3 sequence (DNA): TGTGCCAGCAGCTTTATAGAGGACGGAGGCCCTCCTGAAGCTTTCTTT. The chain couples TRBV7-6 to TRBJ1-1; D remains unclear. Germline-derived CDR1 and CDR2 are SGHVS and FNYEAQ. Deletions cut 3 bases from V and 6 bases from J, with 20 bases between. This CDR3 contains 16 residues. Based on the CDR3 plus reference TRBV7-6 and TRBJ1-1, the full variable domain is GAGVSQSPRYKVTKRGQDVALRCDPISGHVSLYWYRQALGQGPEFLTYFNYEAQQDKSGLPNDRFSAERPEGSISTLTIQRTEQRDSAMYRCASSFIEDGGPPEAFFGQGTRLTVV.

This clone showed up just once. V gene TRBV5-4 combines with J gene TRBJ2-2; tentative D call: TRBD2 (6 bases). The V gene's germline CDR1 is SGHNT and CDR2 YYREEE (reference sequence). The CDR3 covers 14 residues. V lost 2 bases, J lost 6 bases, and 11 bases lay in between. The DNA for the CDR3 is TGTGCCAGCAGCTTTCAGGGAGGTCCCGGGGAGCTGTTTTTT. This gives the protein CASSFQGGPGELFF.

The genes are TRBV13 and TRBJ2-3; D not resolved. V was shortened by 5 bases and J by 1 base, with 7 bases between the two germline ends. The CDR3 contains 13 residues. CDR1 PRHDT and CDR2 FYEKMQ come from the germline V gene (reference sequence). This chain's CDR3 is CASSPLGTDTQYF. CDR3 nucleotide sequence: TGTGCCAGCAGCCCCCTCGGCACAGATACGCAGTATTTT.

The V and J genes are TRBV6-5 and TRBJ2-7, with TRBD2 identical over 8 bases. Germline V gene data show CDR1 as MNHEY and CDR2 as SVGAGI. V gave up 8 bases and J gave up 3 bases; unmatched junction bases: 6. The CDR3 has 13 residues. The CDR3 sequence is CASGLAGIYEQYF. The CDR3 coding sequence is TGTGCCAGCGGGTTAGCGGGAATCTACGAGCAGTACTTC.

To note about this clone: This specimen includes other DNA sequences encoding the same CDR3. The chain combines TRBV7-9 with TRBJ2-1; no definite D call. This CDR3 region has 10 residues. Trimming left V 3 bases short and J 9 bases short, with 3 bases between. CDR1 SEHNR and CDR2 FQNEAQ come from the germline V gene (reference sequence). The CDR3 coding sequence is TGTGCCAGCAGCTTGATTGAGCAGTTCTTC. The encoded protein is CASSLIEQFF.

This chain links TRBV6-1 with TRBJ2-1; D could derive from TRBD1 or TRBD2 (5 bases each). Looked up from germline, CDR1 is MNHNS and CDR2 is SASEGT. This CDR3 comprises 15 residues. Trimming stripped 6 bases from V and 1 base from J, with 13 bases between. The CDR3: CASRGVGGSYNEQFF. The CDR3 coding sequence is TGTGCCAGCAGAGGGGTTGGGGGTTCCTACAATGAGCAGTTCTTC.

The chain has TRBV28 and TRBJ2-7; D gene unclear. This CDR3 has 11 amino acids. With 5 bases removed from V and 6 bases from J, the gap between germline ends came to 8 bases. Germline CDR1 and CDR2: MDHEN and SYDVKM. CDR3 residues: CASSRALEQYF. The DNA of the CDR3 is TGTGCCAGCAGTCGGGCCCTCGAGCAGTACTTC.

This chain connects TRBV2 to TRBJ2-7; D call uncertain. Trimming stripped 4 bases from V and 3 bases from J, with 13 bases between. The CDR3 is 14 amino acids. Germline values: CDR1 SNHLY, CDR2 FYNNEI. CDR3 protein: CASSVSRTLYEQYF. For the CDR3, the DNA is TGTGCCAGCAGTGTAAGCCGGACCCTCTACGAGCAGTACTTC.

The J gene is TRBJ1-1, the V gene TRBV9; maybe TRBD1 (6 bases). The CDR3 length is 16 residues. Between the trimmed V and J ends, which lost 0 bases and 1 base, there was a span of 13 bases. Germline values: CDR1 SGDLS, CDR2 YYNGEE. The CDR3: CASSVEGGHPNTEAFF. DNA of the CDR3: TGTGCCAGCAGCGTAGAGGGGGGACACCCGAACACTGAAGCTTTCTTT.

The chain carries TRBV27 and TRBJ2-1, with D perhaps assigned TRBD1 or TRBD2 (5 bases each). The ends were cut back, 5 bases at V and 5 bases at J, with 13 bases in the middle. Germline V CDR1 and CDR2: MNHEY, SMNVEV (reference sequence). The CDR3 is 14 residues long. Here the CDR3 reads CASSITGTHNEQFF. CDR3 coding DNA: TGTGCCAGCAGTATAACCGGGACCCACAATGAGCAGTTCTTC.

The chain employs TRBV27 and TRBJ2-3; D perhaps matches TRBD2 (5 bases). CDR1 is MNHEY and CDR2 is SMNVEV in the germline V gene (reference sequence). The CDR3 consists of 15 residues. Trimming left V 2 bases short and J 2 bases short, with 11 bases between. The DNA for the CDR3 is TGTGCCAGCAGTTTAGGACTCAACCCCACAGATACGCAGTATTTT. It encodes CASSLGLNPTDTQYF.

As to this clone: The junction does not match germline at one end; this may be a read error. V is TRBV29-1 and J is TRBJ1-1; D perhaps matches TRBD1 (6 bases). The length of the CDR3 is 11 residues. Germline V gene data show CDR1 as SQVTM and CDR2 as ANQGSEA. The CDR3 loop reads CSGGRLTEAFF. The DNA for the CDR3 is TGTTCCGGGGGCCGGCTCACTGAAGCTTTCTTT.

This rearrangement joins TRBV6-5 to TRBJ2-5; D call uncertain. The germline V gene encodes CDR1 MNHEY and CDR2 SVGAGI. The CDR3 is 13 amino acids. V was clipped by 1 base and J by 4 bases, with 7 bases between them. This chain's CDR3 is CASSYLGSETQYF. CDR3 bases: TGTGCCAGCAGTTACTTAGGGTCAGAGACCCAGTACTTC.

The chain joins TRBV29-1 to TRBJ2-7, with D perhaps TRBD2 (6 bases). V was cut by 6 bases and J by 5 bases, with 26 bases left in between. Germline lookup yields CDR1 SQVTM and CDR2 ANQGSEA. CDR3 length equals 16 residues. The CDR3 protein is CSVNGRVDSGGDEQYF. The CDR3 nucleotides read TGCAGCGTGAACGGGAGAGTCGACAGCGGAGGGGACGAGCAGTACTTC.

J is TRBJ2-7 and V is TRBV10-1, with D possibly matching TRBD2 (6 bases). Germline lookup yields CDR1 WNHNN and CDR2 SYGVQD (reference sequence). The CDR3 consists of 14 residues. The V end was cut by 4 bases, the J end by 4 bases, with 14 bases between. The CDR3 protein is CASSARGFPYEQYF. The DNA for the CDR3 is TGCGCCAGCAGTGCGCGGGGCTTCCCGTACGAGCAGTACTTC.

This rearrangement joins TRBV11-2 to TRBJ2-1; D gene ambiguous. Germline V lookup: CDR1 SGHAT, CDR2 FQNNGV. This CDR3 has 15 residues. Trimming stripped 6 bases from V and 0 bases from J, with 12 bases between. The CDR3 loop reads CASSISGSSYNEQFF. Written as DNA, the CDR3 is TGTGCCAGCAGTATTAGTGGTAGCTCCTACAATGAGCAGTTCTTC.

The chain carries TRBV29-1 and TRBJ2-7; D may be TRBD1 (5 bases). CDR1 is SQVTM, CDR2 ANQGSEA, per germline. This CDR3 region has 14 residues. V shed 3 bases and J shed 2 bases, with 14 bases lying between them. CDR3 protein: CSVEVTDIPYEQYF. The CDR3 coding sequence is TGCAGCGTTGAGGTTACGGACATCCCCTACGAGCAGTACTTC.

The gene calls are TRBV12-5 and TRBJ2-7, with TRBD1 matching 9 bases. Germline V gene lookup returns CDR1 LGHNT and CDR2 FRNRAP. The trim removed 7 bases at V and 4 bases at J, leaving 8 bases unmatched. This CDR3 has 14 residues. The CDR3 reads CASAHDRGLYEQYF. The CDR3 nucleotides are TGTGCTAGTGCCCACGACAGGGGGTTGTACGAGCAGTACTTC. Full variable domain (rest looked up from reference TRBV12-5 and TRBJ2-7): DARVTQTPRHKVTEMGQEVTMRCQPILGHNTVFWYRQTMMQGLELLAYFRNRAPLDDSGMPKDRFSAEMPDATLATLKIQPSEPRDSAVYFCASAHDRGLYEQYFGPGTRLTVT.

The chain uses TRBV7-6 and TRBJ1-4, with 9 nucleotides matching TRBD1. This CDR3 has 16 amino acids. V dropped 4 bases and J dropped 8; count of bases not matched to a gene: 11. Germline V CDR1 and CDR2: SGHVS, FNYEAQ. The CDR3 spells CASSWTTTGGREKLFF. CDR3 bases: TGTGCCAGCAGCTGGACCACGACAGGGGGTCGGGAAAAACTGTTTTTT.

This CDR3 reads CASSLSTGSYGYTF. CDR3 nucleotides: TGTGCCAGCAGTTTATCGACAGGCTCCTATGGCTACACCTTC. The chain combines TRBV27 with TRBJ1-2; D is perhaps TRBD1 (6 bases). The CDR3 contains 14 residues. Germline V gene sequence: CDR1 MNHEY, CDR2 SMNVEV (reference sequence). V lost 0 bases and J lost 4, with 9 bases in between.

This clone was counted a few times. The chain employs TRBV5-4 and TRBJ1-1; D gene ambiguous. Trimming removed 7 bases at V and 11 bases at J, with 15 bases between. The CDR3 consists of 11 residues. The V gene's germline CDR1 is SGHNT and CDR2 YYREEE (reference sequence). The CDR3 DNA is TGTGCCAGCGAAGGAGGACTGGGGGCTTTCTTT. The encoded protein is CASEGGLGAFF.

The chain couples TRBV9 to TRBJ1-5; D perhaps matches TRBD1 (6 bases). The CDR3 spans 15 residues. Germline V gene data show CDR1 as SGDLS and CDR2 as YYNGEE. Trimming pared 4 bases from V and 4 bases from J, leaving 15 bases between. CDR3 sequence: CASSPWEGGNQPQHF. The CDR3 DNA reads TGTGCCAGCAGCCCCTGGGAGGGGGGTAATCAGCCCCAGCATTTT.